The clone carrying this TCR beta chain appeared many times. This sample was taken from a study of blood T cells in healthy people across ages. Trimming stripped 4 bases from V and 5 bases from J, with 9 bases between. The CDR3 has 13 residues. Healthy Caucasian individuals from Russia aged 6 to 90 were enrolled as donors. Each sample had at least 6.5 million PBMCs isolated. Total RNA was extracted at no less than 5 micrograms per sample. Then a second PCR, running roughly 7 to 11 cycles, was carried out with a sample-barcoded 5' primer and a J-beta primer mix. TCRdb used MiXCR to reprocess the 5' RACE reads, holding one entry per CDR3 protein. There are about 1.1 million distinct CDR3 sequences in the sample; approximately 38% occur only once, and about 12% lies in the top ten.

Sequenced material: blood. The chain combines TRBV12-3 or TRBV12-4 with TRBJ1-5; D is uncertain. The sequence came from a man between 18 and 35 years old in good health. The CDR3 region is CASSSPPDQPQHF. CDR3 in DNA: TGTGCCAGCAGTTCCCCCCCTGATCAGCCCCAGCATTTT.